This TCR beta chain came from a study of identical twins. The cDNA had a unique molecular identifier and a template-switch universal primer site. Each CDR3 protein is one row after TCRdb ran MiXCR on the 5' RACE reads. The sample yields more than 1.5 million distinct CDR3 sequences, around 29% seen once. The V and J ends lost 2 bases and 3 bases respectively, with 11 bases between them. CDR3 length equals 15 residues. Germline V CDR1 and CDR2: MNHEY, SVGEGT. The sample holds a few counts of this clonotype. Its cognate antigen is unknown. Study-wide findings and caveats: Where out-of-frame alpha sequences were twin-shared, they showed excess low generation probability. Models underpredicted monozygotic twin sharing of out-of-frame TCR alpha. Abundant cord blood beta clonotypes carried fewer insertions; memory repertoires showed none.

The clonotype was recovered from a newborn girl in good health. Sequencing was performed on cord blood. V gene TRBV6-2 or TRBV6-3 combines with J gene TRBJ2-1, with D perhaps TRBD2 (5 bases). The CDR3 DNA follows: TGTGCCAGCAGTTACAGGCGGACTCGCTACAATGAGCAGTTCTTC. It is translated as CASSYRRTRYNEQFF.